The 17 T cell receptor beta chains in this list originate from one sample, sequenced in a study of breast tumors, draining lymph nodes, adjacent tissues. TCRdb re-analysed the multiplex PCR reads in MiXCR, keeping a single row per CDR3 protein. The data hold about 17,000 distinct CDR3 sequences, with about 60% observed a single time. The sample consisted of tumor-adjacent breast tissue. The origin of the receptors is a female donor with breast cancer. Some clones in this sample may be carry-over from other donors' samples.

The CDR3 sequence is CASSYSPGTGKGEQYF. The CDR3, as DNA: TGTGCCAGCAGTTACAGCCCCGGGACAGGGAAGGGGGAGCAGTACTTC. The V gene is TRBV6-5, the J gene TRBJ2-7; 9 bases fit TRBD1. CDR3 length: 16 residues. With 2 bases clipped from V and 7 bases from J, the junction kept 12 bases outside the gene matches. Germline assignment: CDR1 MNHEY and CDR2 SVGAGI.

This clonotype qualifies as medium-sized. The chain joins TRBV20-1 to TRBJ2-1, with 10 bases matching TRBD2. Germline values: CDR1 DFQATT, CDR2 SNEGSKA (reference sequence). This CDR3 is built from 12 residues. CDR3 sequence (DNA): TGCAGGCTAGCGGGGGACTACAATGAGCAGTTCTTC. Protein: CRLAGDYNEQFF.

V gene TRBV2 combines with J gene TRBJ2-1; D is undetermined. CDR3 length equals 14 residues. The ends were cut back, 7 bases at V and 2 bases at J, with 12 bases in the middle. Germline loops: CDR1 SNHLY, CDR2 FYNNEI. DNA for the CDR3: TGTGCCAGCAAGACGGATGGGGCCTACAATGAGCAGTTCTTC. Amino acid sequence: CASKTDGAYNEQFF.

By sample fraction, this clonotype is medium-sized (0.01 to 0.1%). This chain uses TRBV7-3 with TRBJ2-1; TRBD2 matches at 7 bases. J was trimmed by 0 bases and V by 2 bases; bases with no gene match: 4. Germline CDR1 and CDR2: SGHTA and FQGTGA. This CDR3 is 16 amino acids long. The CDR3 DNA reads TGTGCCAGCAGCTTATGGGGGGGGAGCTCCTACAATGAGCAGTTCTTC. This encodes CASSLWGGSSYNEQFF. The full variable domain, in which reference TRBV7-3 and TRBJ2-1 provide the parts outside the CDR3, is GAGVSQTPSNKVTEKGKYVELRCDPISGHTALYWYRQSLGQGPEFLIYFQGTGAADDSGLPNDRFFAVRPEGSVSTLKIQRTERGDSAVYLCASSLWGGSSYNEQFFGPGTRLTVL.

This sequence joins TRBV7-9 and TRBJ1-6, with D possibly being TRBD1 (5 bases). The CDR3 covers 14 residues. Germline CDR1 and CDR2: SEHNR and FQNEAQ (reference sequence). The V end lost 5 bases, the J end lost 9 bases, and 14 bases lay between the germline ends. The CDR3 spells CASSRDSPISPLHF. The CDR3 nucleotides read TGTGCCAGCAGCCGTGACAGCCCGATTTCACCCCTCCACTTT.

This clonotype qualifies as medium-sized (0.01 to 0.1%). The chain recombines TRBV13 with TRBJ2-2, with D possibly being TRBD1 (5 bases). Trimming removed 5 bases from V and 2 bases from J, with 12 bases in between. The CDR3 has 15 residues. CDR1 and CDR2 (germline): PRHDT, FYEKMQ (reference sequence). CDR3 protein: CASSPWTSNTGELFF. CDR3 in DNA: TGTGCCAGCAGCCCCTGGACAAGCAACACCGGGGAGCTGTTTTTT.

Ten or more counts support this clonotype. CDR3 nucleotide sequence: TGTGCCAGCAGTGAAAGCGGGGACACCGGGGAGCTGTTTTTT. Translating gives CASSESGDTGELFF. The chain combines TRBV25-1 with TRBJ2-2; 7 bases match TRBD2. With V trimmed by 2 bases and J by 3 bases, 0 bases remained unmatched. Germline V CDR1 and CDR2: MGHDK, SYGVNS. The CDR3 length is 14 residues. The whole variable domain, filled in from reference TRBV25-1 and TRBJ2-2, reads EADIYQTPRYLVIGTGKKITLECSQTMGHDKMYWYQQDPGMELHLIHYSYGVNSTEKGDLSSESTVSRIRTEHFPLTLESARPSHTSQYLCASSESGDTGELFFGEGSRLTVL.

Comment on this clonotype: This may stem from a read error, because a much larger clone lies one nucleotide away. This CDR3 fails to terminate in the conserved phenylalanine or tryptophan, so it likely reflects a read error. No DNA is shown, since the ends of the CDR3 on it are uncertain; the CDR3 is the one TCRdb lists. V and J are TRBV11-2 and TRBJ2-1. The CDR3 length equals 11 residues, ends included. CDR1 SGHAT and CDR2 FQNNGV come from the germline V gene. The CDR3 is CASSLEDEPFL.

The CDR3 loop reads CASSDRGTEYEQYF. DNA of the CDR3: TGTGCCAGCAGTGATCGGGGGACAGAGTACGAGCAGTACTTC. This chain joins TRBV2 and TRBJ2-7; D is perhaps TRBD1 (7 bases). Trimming took 3 bases from V and 4 from J, leaving 13 bases between them. Germline CDR1 SNHLY, CDR2 FYNNEI. This CDR3 has 14 residues.

V gene TRBV7-7 combines with J gene TRBJ2-7, with TRBD2 identical over 10 bases. Germline-derived CDR1 and CDR2 are SSHAT and FNYEAQ (reference sequence). This CDR3 spans 14 amino acids. The CDR3 protein is CASTVLAGRDEQYV. The CDR3 nucleotides are TGTGCTAGCACCGTACTAGCGGGAAGGGACGAGCAGTACGTC.

The V gene is TRBV7-2, the J gene TRBJ2-7, with D perhaps TRBD1 or TRBD2 (6 bases each). Germline CDR1 SGHTA, CDR2 FQGNSA. V was shortened by 8 bases and J by 0 bases, with 17 bases between the two germline ends. The CDR3 length is 15 residues. The CDR3 bases are TGTGCCAGCTCCCTAGGGGGGTCGAGCTCCTACGAGCAGTACTTC. Its translation is CASSLGGSSSYEQYF.

The J gene is TRBJ1-5, the V gene TRBV6-2 or TRBV6-3, with D possibly TRBD1 on 6 matching bases. V lost 3 bases and J 4 bases, leaving 13 bases between the germline ends. This CDR3 region has 15 residues. Germline V CDR1 and CDR2: MNHEY, SVGEGT. CDR3 sequence: CASSYEQGINQPQHF. In DNA, the CDR3 is TGTGCCAGCAGTTATGAACAGGGAATAAATCAGCCCCAGCATTTT.

By its share, this clonotype is medium-sized. J is TRBJ2-2 and V is TRBV7-9; no reliable D call. With 5 bases removed from V and 3 bases from J, the gap between germline ends came to 13 bases. Per germline, CDR1 SEHNR and CDR2 FQNEAQ (reference sequence). CDR3 size: 15 residues. CDR3 residues: CASSPLRFDTGELFF. CDR3 in DNA: TGTGCCAGCAGCCCCCTCCGCTTTGACACCGGGGAGCTGTTTTTT.

V gene TRBV7-8 combines with J gene TRBJ1-6; D is uncertain. Trimming took 3 bases from V and 2 from J, leaving 8 bases between them. Germline lookup yields CDR1 SGHVS and CDR2 FQNEAQ. This CDR3 is built from 15 residues. The CDR3 here is CASSLGSPYNSPLHF. In nucleotides, the CDR3 is TGTGCCAGCAGCTTGGGCAGCCCCTATAATTCACCCCTCCACTTT.

The genes are TRBV6-2 or TRBV6-3 and TRBJ1-6; D is uncertain. Germline V gene data show CDR1 as MNHEY and CDR2 as SVGEGT. This CDR3 spans 13 amino acids. Trimming pared 7 bases from V and 9 bases from J, leaving 13 bases between. As DNA, the CDR3 is TGTGCCAGCACTGTGACTAAGGGTTCACCCCTCCACTTT. This encodes CASTVTKGSPLHF.

The chain carries TRBV24-1 and TRBJ2-3; D is ambiguous. The CDR3 runs to 15 residues. The ends were cut back, 2 bases at V and 0 bases at J, with 8 bases in the middle. Per germline, CDR1 KGHDR and CDR2 SFDVKD. CDR3 nucleotides: TGTGCCACCAGTGATTATCGGTATAGCACAGATACGCAGTATTTT. Translation gives CATSDYRYSTDTQYF.

The chain recombines TRBV10-3 with TRBJ2-7; TRBD1 or TRBD2 may be the D gene (7 bases each). V was clipped by 6 bases and J by 4 bases, with 16 bases between them. The CDR3 extends over 14 amino acids. Germline assignment: CDR1 ENHRY and CDR2 SYGVKD. The CDR3 region is CAISAAGGGYEQYF. In nucleotides, the CDR3 is TGTGCCATCAGCGCAGCAGGGGGGGGGTACGAGCAGTACTTC.